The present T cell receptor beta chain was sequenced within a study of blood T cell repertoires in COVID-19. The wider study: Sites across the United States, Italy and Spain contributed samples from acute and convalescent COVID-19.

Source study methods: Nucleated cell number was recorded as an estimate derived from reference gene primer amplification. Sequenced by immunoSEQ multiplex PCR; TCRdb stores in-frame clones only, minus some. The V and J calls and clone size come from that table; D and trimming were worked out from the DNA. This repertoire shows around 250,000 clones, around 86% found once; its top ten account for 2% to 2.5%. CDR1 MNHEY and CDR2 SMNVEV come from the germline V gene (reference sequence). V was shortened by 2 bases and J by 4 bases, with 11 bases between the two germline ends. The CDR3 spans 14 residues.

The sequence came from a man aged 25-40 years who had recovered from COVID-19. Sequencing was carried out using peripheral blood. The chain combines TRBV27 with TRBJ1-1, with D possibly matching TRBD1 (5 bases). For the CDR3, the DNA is TGTGCCAGCAGTTTACAGGGTTCCGTCACTGAAGCTTTCTTT. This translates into CASSLQGSVTEAFF.